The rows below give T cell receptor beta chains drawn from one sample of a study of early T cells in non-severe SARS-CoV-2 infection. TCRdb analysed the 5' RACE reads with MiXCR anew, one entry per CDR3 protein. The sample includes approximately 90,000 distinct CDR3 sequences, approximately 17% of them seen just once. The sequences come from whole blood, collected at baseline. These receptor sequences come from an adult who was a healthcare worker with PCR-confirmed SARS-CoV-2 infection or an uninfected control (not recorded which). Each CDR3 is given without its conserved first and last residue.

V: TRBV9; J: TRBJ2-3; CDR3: ASSVGLAGDRTTDTQY
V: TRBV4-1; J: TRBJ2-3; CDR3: ASSQTSGKGDTQY
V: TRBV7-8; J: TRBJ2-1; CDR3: ASSLGSPSVYNEQF
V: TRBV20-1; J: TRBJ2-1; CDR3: SARGGLAGALYNEQF
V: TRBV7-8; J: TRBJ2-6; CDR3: ASSLWMRASGANVLT
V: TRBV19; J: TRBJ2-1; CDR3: ASSIIPHNEQF
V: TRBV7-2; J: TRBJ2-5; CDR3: ASSSLDRGRGETQY
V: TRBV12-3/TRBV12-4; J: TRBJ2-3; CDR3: ASSPSNLHRDTQY
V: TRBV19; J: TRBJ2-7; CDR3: ATSVRSSYEQY
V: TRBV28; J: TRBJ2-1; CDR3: ASSLTANEQF
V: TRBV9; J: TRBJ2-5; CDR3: ASSVSRTETQY
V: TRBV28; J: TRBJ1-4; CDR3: ASSLTGGDEKLF
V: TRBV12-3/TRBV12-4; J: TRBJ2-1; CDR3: ASSWLGGASYNEQF
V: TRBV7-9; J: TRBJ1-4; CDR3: ASSLTGSGEKLF
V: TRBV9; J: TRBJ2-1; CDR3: ASSAIGTSRHNEQF
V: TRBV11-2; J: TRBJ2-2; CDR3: ASSFLAGAYTGELF
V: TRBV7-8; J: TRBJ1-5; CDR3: ASSSGTGPNQPQH
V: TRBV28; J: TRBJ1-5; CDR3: ASSRDRGGNQPQH
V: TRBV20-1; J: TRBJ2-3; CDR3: SAKRTSGRAGTSDTQY
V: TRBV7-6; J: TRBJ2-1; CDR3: ASSLVAVTYNEQF
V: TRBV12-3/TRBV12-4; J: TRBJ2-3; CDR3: ASSSRAGVTDTQY
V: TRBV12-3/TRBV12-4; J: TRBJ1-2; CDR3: ASSRDGNYGYT
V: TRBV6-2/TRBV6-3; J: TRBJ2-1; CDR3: ASSSAGLATYNEQF
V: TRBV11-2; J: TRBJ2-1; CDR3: ASSLDPGQGMDEQF
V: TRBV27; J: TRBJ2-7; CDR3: ASSPHQFGYEQY
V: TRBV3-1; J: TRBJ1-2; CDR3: ASSQDETGGYGYT
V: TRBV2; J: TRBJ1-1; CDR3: ASSERLASAEAF
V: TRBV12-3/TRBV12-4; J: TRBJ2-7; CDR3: ASSLRLEGEQY
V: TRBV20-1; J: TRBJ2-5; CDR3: SAFSGRGQETQY
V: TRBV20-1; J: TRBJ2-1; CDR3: SATPSAGSSGNEQF
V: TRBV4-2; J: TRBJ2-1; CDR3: ASSQDSPSEQF
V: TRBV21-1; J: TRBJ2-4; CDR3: ASTPRCGDIQY
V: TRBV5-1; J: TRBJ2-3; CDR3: ASSQSGRDDTQY
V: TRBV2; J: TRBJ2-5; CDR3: ASGLPLNQETQY
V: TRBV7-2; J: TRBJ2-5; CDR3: ASSLMREQETQY
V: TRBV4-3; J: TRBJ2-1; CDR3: ASSQAFVTSTYNEQF
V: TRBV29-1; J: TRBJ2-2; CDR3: SVRAGTGELF
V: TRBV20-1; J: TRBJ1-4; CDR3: SATRGGVSANEKLF
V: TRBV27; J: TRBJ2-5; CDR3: ASSLPGQETQY
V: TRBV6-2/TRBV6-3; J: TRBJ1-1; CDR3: ASSYDPGSATEAF
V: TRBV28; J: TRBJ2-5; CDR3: ASSRETQY
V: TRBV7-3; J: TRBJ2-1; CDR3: ASSPQGDEQF
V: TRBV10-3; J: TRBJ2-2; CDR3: AIGPDSPGELF
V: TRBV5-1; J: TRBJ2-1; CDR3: ASSLTEPYNEQF
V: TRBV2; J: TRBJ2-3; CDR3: ASSEGGVADTQY